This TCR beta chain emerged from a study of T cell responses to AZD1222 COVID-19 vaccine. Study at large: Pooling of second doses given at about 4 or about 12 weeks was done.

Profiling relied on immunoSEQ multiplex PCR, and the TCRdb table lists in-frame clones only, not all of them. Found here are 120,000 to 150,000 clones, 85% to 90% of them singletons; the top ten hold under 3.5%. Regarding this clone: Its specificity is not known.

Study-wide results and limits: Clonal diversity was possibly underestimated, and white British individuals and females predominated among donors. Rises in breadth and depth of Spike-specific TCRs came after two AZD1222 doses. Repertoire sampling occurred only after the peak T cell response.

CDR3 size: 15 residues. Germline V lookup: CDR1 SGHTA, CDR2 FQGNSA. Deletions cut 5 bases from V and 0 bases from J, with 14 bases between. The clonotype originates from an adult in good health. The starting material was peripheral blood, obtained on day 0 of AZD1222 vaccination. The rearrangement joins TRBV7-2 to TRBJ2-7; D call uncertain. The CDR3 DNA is TGTGCCAGCAGCCCAGTGGGGTCCTCCTCCTACGAGCAGTACTTC. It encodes CASSPVGSSSYEQYF.